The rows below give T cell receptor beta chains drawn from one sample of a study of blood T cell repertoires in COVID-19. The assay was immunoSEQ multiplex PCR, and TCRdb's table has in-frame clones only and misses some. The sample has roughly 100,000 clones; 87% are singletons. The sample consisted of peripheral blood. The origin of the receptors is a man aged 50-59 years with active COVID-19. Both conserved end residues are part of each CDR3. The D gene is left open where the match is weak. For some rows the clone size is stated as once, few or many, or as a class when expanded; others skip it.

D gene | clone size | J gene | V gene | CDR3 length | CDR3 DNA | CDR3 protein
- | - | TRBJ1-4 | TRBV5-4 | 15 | TGTGCCAGCAGCTTGGCGGACAGTGAGGTCGAAAAACTGTTTTTT | CASSLADSEVEKLFF
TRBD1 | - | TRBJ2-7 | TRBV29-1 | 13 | TGCAGCATCCATGGGGACAGGGTCTACGAGCAGTACTTC | CSIHGDRVYEQYF
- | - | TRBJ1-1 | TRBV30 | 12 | TGTGCCTGGAACCTCGGGGGGGATGAAGCTTTCTTT | CAWNLGGDEAFF
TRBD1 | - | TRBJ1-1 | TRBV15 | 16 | TGTGCCACCAGCAGAGATTTTTGGACAGGGGGCACTGAAGCTTTCTTT | CATSRDFWTGGTEAFF
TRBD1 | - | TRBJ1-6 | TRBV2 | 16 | TGTGCCGGGGGGACAGGGCCGCGGACAAATAATTCACCCCTCCACTTT | CAGGTGPRTNNSPLHF
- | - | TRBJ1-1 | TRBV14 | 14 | TGTGCCAGCGGGCCTGATCGCGGGAGCACTGAAGCTTTCTTT | CASGPDRGSTEAFF
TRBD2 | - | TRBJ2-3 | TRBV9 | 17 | TGTGCCAGCAGCGTAGCCCCCGGGACTAGCGGCACAGATACGCAGTATTTT | CASSVAPGTSGTDTQYF
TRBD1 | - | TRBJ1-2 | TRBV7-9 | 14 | TGTGCCAGCAGCTTTTTCGACAGGGGGTATGGCTACACCTTC | CASSFFDRGYGYTF
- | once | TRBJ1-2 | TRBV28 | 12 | TGTGCCAGCAGTTCCCCAGGACAGGGCTACACCTTC | CASSSPGQGYTF
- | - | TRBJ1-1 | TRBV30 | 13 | TGTGCCTGGAGTGTCCAGGATAACACTGAAGCTTTCTTT | CAWSVQDNTEAFF
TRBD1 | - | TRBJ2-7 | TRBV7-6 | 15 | TGTGCCAGCAGCCCCCCAGGGACAGTTCCCTACGAGCAGTACTTC | CASSPPGTVPYEQYF
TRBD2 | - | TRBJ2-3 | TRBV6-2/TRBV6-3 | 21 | TGTGCCAGCAGTTACTCTAAGCTAGCGGGGGGGCTTGAGACGGGCACAGATACGCAGTATTTT | CASSYSKLAGGLETGTDTQYF
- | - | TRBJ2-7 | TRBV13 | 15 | TGTGCCAGCAGCTTAGGGCTAGCGAGCTCCTACGAGCAGTACTTC | CASSLGLASSYEQYF
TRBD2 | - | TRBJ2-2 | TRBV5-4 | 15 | TGTGCCAGCAGCACTTGGGAGGGAGACACCGGGGAGCTGTTTTTT | CASSTWEGDTGELFF
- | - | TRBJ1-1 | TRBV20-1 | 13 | TGCAGTGCTAGTCTCCAGATAAACACTGAAGCTTTCTTT | CSASLQINTEAFF
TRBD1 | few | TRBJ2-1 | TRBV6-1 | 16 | TGTGCCAGCAGTGAAAGGGGGACAGGGTCCTACAATGAGCAGTTCTTC | CASSERGTGSYNEQFF
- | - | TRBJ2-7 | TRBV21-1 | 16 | TGTGCCAGCAGCAGACCAGCGGGGAAGCGGGGCTACGAGCAGTACTTC | CASSRPAGKRGYEQYF
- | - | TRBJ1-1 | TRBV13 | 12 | TGTGCCAGCAGCTTAGGGACTGGAGAAGCTTTCTTT | CASSLGTGEAFF
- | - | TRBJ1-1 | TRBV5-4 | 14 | TGTGCCAGCAGCTTATTACGGGAGAACACTGAAGCTTTCTTT | CASSLLRENTEAFF
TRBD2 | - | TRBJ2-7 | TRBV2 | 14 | TGTGCCAGCATTTCCCAGCGGGGGGTTTACGAGCAGTACTTC | CASISQRGVYEQYF
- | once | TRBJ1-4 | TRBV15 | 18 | TGTGCCACCAGCAGGGGGCCTAGGGCAGCCCTTTCTAATGAAAAACTGTTTTTT | CATSRGPRAALSNEKLFF
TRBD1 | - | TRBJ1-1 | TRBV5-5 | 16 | TGTGCCAGCAGTAAAGGACAGGGCGTGGGGTTCACTGAAGCTTTCTTT | CASSKGQGVGFTEAFF
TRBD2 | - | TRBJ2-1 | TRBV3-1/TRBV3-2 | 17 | TGTGCCAGCAGCCAGGCTCACGCCAGGTTAGCGGGGCTTGAGCAGTTCTTC | CASSQAHARLAGLEQFF
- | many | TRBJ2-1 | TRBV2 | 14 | TGTGCCAGCAGTAGGGACACGAACAACAATGAGCAGTTCTTC | CASSRDTNNNEQFF
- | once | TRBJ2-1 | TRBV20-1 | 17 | TGCAGTGCTAGTTCCTATGCAAGCCAAAGCTCCTACAATGAGCAGTTCTTC | CSASSYASQSSYNEQFF
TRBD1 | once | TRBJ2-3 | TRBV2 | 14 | TGTGCCAGCAGTCCAAGAGGGGGCATTGGTACGCAGTATTTT | CASSPRGGIGTQYF
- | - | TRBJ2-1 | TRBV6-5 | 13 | TGTGCCAGCGAGGCTAGCTCCTACAATGAGCAGTTCTTC | CASEASSYNEQFF
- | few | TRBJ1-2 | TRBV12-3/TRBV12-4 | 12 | TGTGCCAGCAGTTTAGCCTTCTATGGCTACACCTTC | CASSLAFYGYTF
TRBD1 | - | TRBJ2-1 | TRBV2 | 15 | TGTGCCAGCAGTGGACAGGGCGGCTCCTACAATGAGCAGTTCTTC | CASSGQGGSYNEQFF
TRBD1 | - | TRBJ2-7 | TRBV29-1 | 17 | TGCAGCGTTGAAGAGGATGTCCCGGGACAGGCCCCCTACGAGCAGTACTTC | CSVEEDVPGQAPYEQYF
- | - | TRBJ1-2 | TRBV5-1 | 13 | TGCGCCAGCAGCTTGAATACAGACCATGGCTACACCTTC | CASSLNTDHGYTF
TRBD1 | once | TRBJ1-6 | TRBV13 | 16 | TGTGCCAGCAGCTTCGACAGGGGATCCTATAATTCACCCCTCCACTTT | CASSFDRGSYNSPLHF
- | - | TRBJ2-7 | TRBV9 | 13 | TGTGCCAGCAGCGCCCACCGAGCAGGCGAGCAGTACTTC | CASSAHRAGEQYF
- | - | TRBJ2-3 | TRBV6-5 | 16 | TGTGCCAGCAGTTATACCGGGACATCTAGCACAGATACGCAGTATTTT | CASSYTGTSSTDTQYF
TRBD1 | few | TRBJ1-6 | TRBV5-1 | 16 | TGCGCCAGCAGCTCTTCCCCAGGGGGCGGAAATTCACCCCTCCACTTT | CASSSSPGGGNSPLHF
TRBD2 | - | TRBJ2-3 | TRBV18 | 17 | TGTGCCAGCTCTCCTAACCACGCGGGGGGGAGCACAGATACGCAGTATTTT | CASSPNHAGGSTDTQYF
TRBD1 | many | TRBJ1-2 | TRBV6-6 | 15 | TGTGCCAGCAGTCCAGGGGACAGGGCTAACTATGGCTACACCTTC | CASSPGDRANYGYTF
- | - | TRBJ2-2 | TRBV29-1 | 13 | TGCAGCGCGCGCCGGACAGATGCCGGGGAGCTGTTTTTT | CSARRTDAGELFF
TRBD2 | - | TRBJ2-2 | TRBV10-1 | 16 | TGCGCCAGCAAATCCGGGGGGACCACGAACACCGGGGAGCTGTTTTTT | CASKSGGTTNTGELFF